This is a list of T cell receptor beta chains from one sample in a study of T cells in Graves' hyperthyroidism and ophthalmopathy. TCRdb re-analysed the multiplex PCR reads in MiXCR, keeping a single row per CDR3 protein. The sample comprises some 580,000 distinct CDR3 sequences, more than 15% of which are singletons, and around 3.5% rests with the top ten. The specimen was blood. All receptors derive from a woman in her forties with Graves' ophthalmopathy. The CDR3 runs from the conserved cysteine through the conserved F or W. A D gene is named only where the DNA matches it firmly. Expanded clones get a size class; other rows say once, few or many, or leave the size out.

j_call: TRBJ2-2
v_call: TRBV5-1
clone_size: few
d_call: .
cdr3_aa: CASSFSVFLETGELFF
cdr3_nt: TGCGCCAGCAGCTTTAGTGTTTTTCTTGAGACCGGGGAGCTGTTTTTT

j_call: TRBJ2-7
v_call: TRBV29-1
clone_size: .
d_call: TRBD1
cdr3_aa: CSVLDRADYEQYF
cdr3_nt: TGCAGCGTTCTGGACAGGGCAGACTACGAGCAGTACTTC

j_call: TRBJ2-3
v_call: TRBV20-1
clone_size: many
d_call: .
cdr3_aa: CSALGPSGTDTQYF
cdr3_nt: TGCAGTGCGCTAGGGCCTTCGGGCACAGATACGCAGTATTTT

j_call: TRBJ2-7
v_call: TRBV12-3/TRBV12-4
clone_size: many
d_call: .
cdr3_aa: CASSFGGSGSYEQYF
cdr3_nt: TGTGCCAGCAGTTTTGGGGGGTCTGGCTCCTACGAGCAGTACTTC

j_call: TRBJ2-1
v_call: TRBV7-2
clone_size: many
d_call: TRBD2
cdr3_aa: CASSLIAGAYNEQFF
cdr3_nt: TGTGCCAGCAGCCTAATAGCGGGGGCCTACAATGAGCAGTTCTTC

j_call: TRBJ2-5
v_call: TRBV10-2
clone_size: many
d_call: .
cdr3_aa: CASSEPHFGGSRETQYF
cdr3_nt: TGCGCCAGCAGTGAGCCCCACTTTGGAGGGAGTAGAGAGACCCAGTACTTC

j_call: TRBJ2-1
v_call: TRBV12-3/TRBV12-4
clone_size: few
d_call: TRBD2
cdr3_aa: CASSSHPGLGNYNEQFF
cdr3_nt: TGTGCCAGCAGTTCGCACCCGGGACTAGGAAACTACAATGAGCAGTTCTTC

j_call: TRBJ2-2
v_call: TRBV2
clone_size: many
d_call: TRBD1
cdr3_aa: CASSGTGADTGELFF
cdr3_nt: TGTGCCAGCAGTGGGACAGGGGCGGACACCGGGGAGCTGTTTTTT

j_call: TRBJ1-5
v_call: TRBV11-3
clone_size: few
d_call: .
cdr3_aa: CASSLPLNQPQHF
cdr3_nt: TGTGCCAGCAGCTTACCCCTCAATCAGCCCCAGCATTTT

j_call: TRBJ1-5
v_call: TRBV5-6
clone_size: .
d_call: .
cdr3_aa: CASSLGAGQPQHF
cdr3_nt: TGTGCCAGCAGCTTGGGGGCCGGGCAGCCCCAGCATTTT

j_call: TRBJ1-2
v_call: TRBV24-1
clone_size: few
d_call: .
cdr3_aa: CATSIDDYGYTF
cdr3_nt: TGTGCCACCAGTATTGACGATTATGGCTACACCTTC

j_call: TRBJ2-7
v_call: TRBV5-1
clone_size: .
d_call: TRBD2
cdr3_aa: CASSFGPSGGEQYF
cdr3_nt: TGCGCCAGCAGCTTCGGGCCCAGCGGGGGCGAGCAGTACTTC

j_call: TRBJ1-4
v_call: TRBV2
clone_size: .
d_call: TRBD1
cdr3_aa: CASSWTGGNEKLFF
cdr3_nt: TGCGCCAGCAGTTGGACAGGTGGTAATGAAAAACTGTTTTTT

j_call: TRBJ1-4
v_call: TRBV2
clone_size: few
d_call: .
cdr3_aa: CASTLGGDSEKLFF
cdr3_nt: TGTGCCAGCACCCTGGGTGGGGATTCCGAAAAACTGTTTTTT

j_call: TRBJ2-5
v_call: TRBV20-1
clone_size: few
d_call: .
cdr3_aa: CSASPILRQETQYF
cdr3_nt: TGCAGTGCTAGCCCGATTTTGCGGCAAGAGACCCAGTACTTC

j_call: TRBJ2-2
v_call: TRBV11-2
clone_size: .
d_call: .
cdr3_aa: CASSASFGELFF
cdr3_nt: TGTGCCAGCAGCGCTAGTTTCGGGGAGCTGTTTTTT

j_call: TRBJ2-2
v_call: TRBV5-1
clone_size: few
d_call: .
cdr3_aa: CASSMTNPYTGELFF
cdr3_nt: TGCGCCAGCAGTATGACTAACCCCTACACCGGGGAGCTGTTTTTT

j_call: TRBJ2-3
v_call: TRBV10-3
clone_size: .
d_call: TRBD2
cdr3_aa: CAISPLAGGTDTQYF
cdr3_nt: TGTGCCATCAGTCCCCTAGCGGGGGGCACAGATACGCAGTATTTT

j_call: TRBJ1-4
v_call: TRBV5-4
clone_size: .
d_call: .
cdr3_aa: CASSLGPTDGNEKLFF
cdr3_nt: TGTGCCAGCAGCTTGGGACCCACGGACGGCAATGAAAAACTGTTTTTT

j_call: TRBJ1-4
v_call: TRBV19
clone_size: .
d_call: .
cdr3_aa: CASSPTDSTGEKLFF
cdr3_nt: TGTGCCAGTAGTCCGACCGACAGTACGGGTGAAAAACTGTTTTTT

j_call: TRBJ1-2
v_call: TRBV7-9
clone_size: few
d_call: .
cdr3_aa: CASSPGQLRDYGYTF
cdr3_nt: TGTGCCAGCAGCCCGGGACAATTGCGAGACTATGGCTACACCTTC

j_call: TRBJ1-2
v_call: TRBV12-3/TRBV12-4
clone_size: many
d_call: .
cdr3_aa: CASSFLGHGYTF
cdr3_nt: TGTGCCAGCAGTTTTCTAGGCCACGGCTACACCTTC

j_call: TRBJ1-2
v_call: TRBV2
clone_size: many
d_call: TRBD1
cdr3_aa: CASSLTGPNGYTF
cdr3_nt: TGTGCCAGCAGTTTGACAGGGCCGAATGGCTACACCTTC

j_call: TRBJ2-1
v_call: TRBV7-2
clone_size: many
d_call: .
cdr3_aa: CASSLWRGYDEQFF
cdr3_nt: TGTGCCAGCAGCTTATGGAGAGGGTATGATGAGCAGTTCTTC